What follows is one TCR beta chain and its context. Its matching antigen is unknown. Method: immunoSEQ multiplex PCR; TCRdb's copy keeps in-frame clones and lacks some. The repertoire holds around 64,000 clones, 77% seen once, with 5.2% in the top ten. This entry belongs to a study of pediatric ulcerative colitis. Per germline, CDR1 MNHEY and CDR2 SVGAGI. V was trimmed by 2 bases and J by 8 bases, leaving 15 bases between them. The CDR3 has 15 residues. General study results and limits: Clonal expansions reduced rectal repertoire diversity in acute severe colitis.

Sequenced material: blood. V is TRBV6-5 and J is TRBJ1-4; the D gene is possibly TRBD1 (6 bases). The sequence derives from a boy younger than 18 with moderate ulcerative colitis. CDR3 bases: TGTGCCAGCAGTTACAACAGGGTCCTCAGAGAAAAACTGTTTTTT. Translated: CASSYNRVLREKLFF.